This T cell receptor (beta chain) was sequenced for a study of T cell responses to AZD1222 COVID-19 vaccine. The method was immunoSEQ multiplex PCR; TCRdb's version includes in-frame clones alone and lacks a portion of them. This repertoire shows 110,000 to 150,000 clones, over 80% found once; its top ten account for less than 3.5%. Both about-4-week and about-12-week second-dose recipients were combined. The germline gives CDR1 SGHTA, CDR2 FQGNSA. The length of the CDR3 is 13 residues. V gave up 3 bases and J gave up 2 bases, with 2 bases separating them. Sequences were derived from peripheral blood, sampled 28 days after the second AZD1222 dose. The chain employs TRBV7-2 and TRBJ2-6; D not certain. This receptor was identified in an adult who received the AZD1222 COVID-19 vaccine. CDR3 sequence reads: CASSLAGANVLTF. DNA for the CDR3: TGTGCCAGCAGCTTGGCTGGGGCCAACGTCCTGACTTTC.